Listed here are 25 T cell receptor beta chains from one sample, sequenced in a study of T cells in Graves' hyperthyroidism and ophthalmopathy. Researchers amplified the TCR beta CDR3 regions from RNA transcripts. TCR CDR3 underwent first-round RT-PCR with the HTBI primer set. TCRdb called the multiplex PCR reads again in MiXCR, with one record for every CDR3 protein. Of hundreds of thousands of distinct CDR3 sequences in the sample, 38% are singletons; the top ten hold 8.9%. Sequencing used blood. These receptors originate from a man younger than 35 with Graves' hyperthyroidism.

The rearrangement joins TRBV19 to TRBJ1-5, with a weak D call TRBD1 (5 bases). Germline CDR1 and CDR2: LNHDA and SQIVND (reference sequence). This CDR3 region has 14 residues. Trimming took 4 bases from V and 1 from J, leaving 8 bases between them. The CDR3 bases are TGTGCCAGTAGTACAAGACAGAGCAATCAGCCCCAGCATTTT. Amino acid sequence: CASSTRQSNQPQHF.

The gene calls are TRBV19 and TRBJ2-7; TRBD2 aligns across 11 bases. The junction had 9 bases not matched to a gene; V was cut back by 7 bases and J by 7 bases. This CDR3 spans 14 amino acids. Germline assignment: CDR1 LNHDA and CDR2 SQIVND (reference sequence). The DNA of the CDR3 is TGTGCCAGTACCCTTAGCGGGAGGGCAAATGAGCAGTACTTC. Its protein is CASTLSGRANEQYF.

This clonotype was counted ten times or more. The chain employs TRBV10-2 and TRBJ1-2; 8 positions agree with TRBD1. With 3 bases clipped from V and 0 bases from J, the junction kept 3 bases outside the gene matches. This CDR3 has 15 amino acids. The germline V gene encodes CDR1 WSHSY and CDR2 SAAADI. The DNA for the CDR3 is TGCGCCAGCAGTGACCAGGGGGCGCCTAACTATGGCTACACCTTC. Its translation: CASSDQGAPNYGYTF.

This clonotype was counted many times. V gene TRBV19 combines with J gene TRBJ1-2; 9 bases map to TRBD1. Germline CDR1 is LNHDA and CDR2 is SQIVND (reference sequence). The length of the CDR3 is 13 residues. V shed 6 bases, J shed 6 bases, and the junction held 5 bases outside the gene matches. CDR3 sequence reads: CASRPRDRDGYTF. The CDR3 DNA sequence: TGTGCCAGTAGACCCCGGGACAGGGATGGCTACACCTTC.

V and J are TRBV9 and TRBJ2-3, with unresolved D. CDR1 is SGDLS, CDR2 YYNGEE, per germline. There are 14 residues in the CDR3. V lost 0 bases and J lost 3, with 8 bases in between. The CDR3 here is CASSVGNPTDTQYF. Written as DNA, the CDR3 is TGTGCCAGCAGCGTAGGTAATCCGACAGATACGCAGTATTTT. The whole variable domain, filled in from reference TRBV9 and TRBJ2-3, reads DSGVTQTPKHLITATGQRVTLRCSPRSGDLSVYWYQQSLDQGLQFLIQYYNGEERAKGNILERFSAQQFPDLHSELNLSSLELGDSALYFCASSVGNPTDTQYFGPGTRLTVL.

This chain connects TRBV7-9 to TRBJ2-2, with D possibly TRBD2 on 6 matching bases. Per the germline V gene, CDR1 is SEHNR and CDR2 is FQNEAQ (reference sequence). The CDR3 consists of 14 residues. Trimming pared 3 bases from V and 7 bases from J, leaving 12 bases between. CDR3 in DNA: TGTGCCAGCAGCTTGGCGGGAAAGGACGGGGAGCTGTTTTTT. Protein sequence: CASSLAGKDGELFF.

Written as DNA, the CDR3 is TGTGCCAGTAGTATAGTGAGGGGGAATGGCTACACCTTC. This sequence encodes CASSIVRGNGYTF. The chain employs TRBV19 and TRBJ1-2; possible D gene TRBD1, 6 bases. The germline V gene has CDR1 LNHDA and CDR2 SQIVND (reference sequence). CDR3 size: 13 residues. V was trimmed by 1 base and J by 6 bases, leaving 9 bases between them.

The chain is built from TRBV24-1 and TRBJ2-2; D is uncertain. The length of the CDR3 is 16 residues. The germline V gene encodes CDR1 KGHDR and CDR2 SFDVKD. V was trimmed by 5 bases and J by 0 bases, leaving 12 bases between them. Here the CDR3 reads CATSASRVSNTGELFF. In DNA form, the CDR3 reads TGTGCCACCAGTGCTAGTAGAGTTTCGAACACCGGGGAGCTGTTTTTT.

Concerning this clonotype itself: At one of its ends the junction is not consistent with the germline gene, which may arise from a read error. V is TRBV5-1 and J is TRBJ2-7, with D possibly TRBD2 on 6 matching bases. CDR3 length: 15 residues. Germline lookup yields CDR1 SGHRS and CDR2 YFSETQ. CDR3 sequence reads: CASSLPGAPWGEQYF. DNA of the CDR3: TGTGCCAGCAGTCTCCCGGGAGCGCCCTGGGGCGAGCAGTACTTC.

This clonotype was counted many times. V and J are TRBV10-2 and TRBJ1-5, with a tentative D call TRBD1 (5 bases). Trimming took 3 bases from V and 6 from J, leaving 12 bases between them. Germline assignment: CDR1 WSHSY and CDR2 SAAADI. The CDR3 runs 14 residues. DNA for the CDR3: TGCGCCAGCAGTGACAGGGAAAGGGTTCAGCCCCAGCATTTT. Protein product: CASSDRERVQPQHF.

CDR3 protein: CASTRGGEVAGNPGELFF. CDR3 sequence (DNA): TGTGCCAGCACCCGGGGGGGAGAGGTAGCGGGAAACCCCGGGGAGCTGTTTTTT. This chain joins TRBV6-5 and TRBJ2-2, with 8 bases fitting TRBD2. In germline, CDR1 is MNHEY, CDR2 SVGAGI. CDR3 length: 18 residues. Losses at the gene ends were 7 bases for V and 6 bases for J; bases not matched to a gene: 19.

The V gene is TRBV9, the J gene TRBJ2-2; 7 bases map to TRBD2. This CDR3 comprises 15 residues. Unmatched junction bases numbered 2, after V lost 0 bases and J lost 3 bases. The germline V gene encodes CDR1 SGDLS and CDR2 YYNGEE. In DNA, the CDR3 is TGTGCCAGCAGCGTAGGCGGGAGCCACACCGGGGAGCTGTTTTTT. It codes for CASSVGGSHTGELFF.

The rearrangement uses TRBV7-8 and TRBJ1-3; D is perhaps TRBD1 (5 bases). This CDR3 is built from 14 residues. V was pared by 7 bases and J by 2 bases, with 12 bases between. Germline loops: CDR1 SGHVS, CDR2 FQNEAQ. The CDR3 protein is CASTFGRAGNTIYF. The DNA of the CDR3 is TGTGCCAGCACCTTTGGCAGGGCTGGAAACACCATATATTTT.

This clonotype showed up just a few times. In DNA, the CDR3 is TGTGCCAGCAGCTTCGCCGGGACAGGAGGGGAGACCCAGTACTTC. Translating gives CASSFAGTGGETQYF. The chain uses TRBV6-6 and TRBJ2-5; 8 bases are shared with TRBD1. With 6 bases clipped from V and 5 bases from J, the junction kept 11 bases outside the gene matches. Germline CDR1 and CDR2: MNHNY and SVGAGI (reference sequence). CDR3 length: 15 amino acids.

This clonotype was found many times. This sequence joins TRBV5-1 and TRBJ1-1, with D unclear. The CDR3 spans 12 residues. CDR1 is SGHRS, CDR2 YFSETQ, per germline. The germline V and J ends were trimmed by 4 bases and 6 bases, with 10 bases remaining between them. The CDR3, as DNA: TGCGCCAGCAGCCTCATAGGTGCTGAAGCTTTCTTT. This translates into CASSLIGAEAFF.

This clonotype was seen a handful of times. V gene TRBV4-3 combines with J gene TRBJ2-7; 7 bases map to TRBD2. Germline V lookup: CDR1 LGHNA, CDR2 YSLEER. CDR3 length: 14 amino acids. J lost 5 bases, V lost 0 bases, and 4 bases had no gene match. For the CDR3, the DNA is TGCGCCAGCAGCCAAGATCGGGCGGGGGACGAGCAGTACTTC. Its translation: CASSQDRAGDEQYF.

The rearrangement joins TRBV12-3 or TRBV12-4 to TRBJ2-2; no definite D call. V shed 10 bases and J shed 6 bases, with 15 bases lying between them. The CDR3 is made up of 13 amino acids. The CDR3 loop is CAILPGGAGELFF. The CDR3 region has the DNA TGTGCCATTCTACCGGGTGGCGCCGGGGAGCTGTTTTTT.

About this clonotype itself: Sequence at one end of the junction differs from germline and may be a read error. The gene calls are TRBV20-1 and TRBJ1-1; TRBD1 might be the D (5 bases). The CDR3 spans 13 residues. Germline values: CDR1 DFQATT, CDR2 SNEGSKA (reference sequence). The CDR3 loop reads CSARPEGNTEAFF. The CDR3 coding sequence is TGCAGTGCTAGACCCGAGGGGAACACTGAAGCCTTCTTT.

The chain recombines TRBV20-1 with TRBJ2-7; D gene uncertain. The CDR3 length is 15 residues. CDR1 is DFQATT and CDR2 is SNEGSKA in the germline V gene (reference sequence). V was shortened by 3 bases and J by 0 bases, with 15 bases between the two germline ends. This chain's CDR3 is CSARDPTESSYEQYF. CDR3 sequence (DNA): TGCAGTGCTAGGGACCCAACAGAGAGCTCCTACGAGCAGTACTTC.

This clonotype has more than one count but fewer than ten. The gene calls are TRBV14 and TRBJ2-7; a possible D gene is TRBD2 (6 bases). Germline lookup yields CDR1 SGHDN and CDR2 FVKESK. The CDR3 has 13 amino acids. V gave up 0 bases and J gave up 8 bases, with 11 bases separating them. In DNA form, the CDR3 reads TGTGCCAGCAGCCAAGATGTTGCGGGAAAGCAGTACTTC. This encodes CASSQDVAGKQYF.

J is TRBJ2-7 and V is TRBV7-2; weak D call: TRBD2 (6 bases). Germline CDR1 is SGHTA and CDR2 is FQGNSA. This CDR3 spans 15 amino acids. V was cut by 1 base and J by 2 bases, with 12 bases left in between. This chain's CDR3 is CASSLGAGLPYEQYF. In DNA, the CDR3 is TGTGCCAGCAGCTTAGGGGCGGGGTTACCCTACGAGCAGTACTTC.

This clonotype appeared many times. The chain couples TRBV20-1 to TRBJ2-7; the match to TRBD2 covers 11 bases. Germline V gene data show CDR1 as DFQATT and CDR2 as SNEGSKA (reference sequence). After removal of 3 bases from V and 2 bases from J, the junction contained 3 bases not matched to a gene. The CDR3 runs to 14 residues. The CDR3 is CSASGSGRAYEQYF. CDR3 bases: TGCAGTGCTAGTGGTAGCGGGAGGGCCTACGAGCAGTACTTC.

The chain uses TRBV12-3 or TRBV12-4 and TRBJ2-5, with unresolved D. The CDR3 loop spans 14 amino acids. V was pared by 1 base and J by 3 bases, with 9 bases between. The DNA of the CDR3 is TGTGCCAGCAGTTTAGAGGGTGAGAAAGAGACCCAGTACTTC. This encodes CASSLEGEKETQYF.

This clonotype was recorded a few times. The rearrangement links TRBV10-2 to TRBJ1-2, with 9 bases fitting TRBD1. From germline, CDR1 is WSHSY and CDR2 SAAADI. This CDR3 spans 19 amino acids. Trimming cost V 6 bases and J 3 bases; bases outside gene matches: 20. The CDR3 nucleotides are TGCGCCAGCAGCCCTCTTTCTTGGACAGGGGATCGCGTGGACTATGGCTACACCTTC. Amino acid sequence: CASSPLSWTGDRVDYGYTF.

This clonotype was counted only a few times. The gene calls are TRBV2 and TRBJ2-7, with D perhaps TRBD1 (5 bases). V lost 8 bases, J lost 4 bases, and 9 bases lay in between. This CDR3 has 11 amino acids. Germline V gene sequence: CDR1 SNHLY, CDR2 FYNNEI. The CDR3 protein is CASYRMYEQYF. CDR3 nucleotides: TGTGCCAGCTACAGGATGTACGAGCAGTACTTC.